A selection of T cell receptor beta chains follows, all from one sample in a study of blood T cell repertoires in COVID-19. Using immunoSEQ multiplex PCR, the repertoire was profiled, and TCRdb retains in-frame clones only, with some absent. The sample consists of some 220,000 clones, approximately 83% of them appearing once. The specimen was peripheral blood. Every receptor here comes from a woman aged 30 to 39 with COVID-19, enrolled during active disease. Each CDR3 is given with its conserved first and last residue. A D gene is named only where the DNA matches it firmly.

D	V	length	J	DNA	CDR3
TRBD1	TRBV18	16	TRBJ2-6	TGTGCCAGCTCCGGACAGGGGGCGCGAGGGGCCAACGTCCTGACTTTC	CASSGQGARGANVLTF
TRBD1	TRBV27	15	TRBJ1-6	TGTGCCAGCATCCCTTCGACAGGGGGGAATTCACCCCTCCACTTT	CASIPSTGGNSPLHF
NA	TRBV19	13	TRBJ2-7	TGTGCCAGTGGTGGGCGGGGGCAATACGAGCAGTACTTC	CASGGRGQYEQYF
TRBD1	TRBV6-6	15	TRBJ1-4	TGTGCCAGCAGTTTACCGGGACAGGGTAATGAAAAACTGTTTTTT	CASSLPGQGNEKLFF
TRBD2	TRBV2	18	TRBJ2-7	TGTGCCAGCAGTGAGGGACTAGCGGGAGCCGGACCCTCCTACGAGCAGTACTTC	CASSEGLAGAGPSYEQYF
TRBD1	TRBV27	15	TRBJ2-1	TGTGCCAGCAGTTTCGAGACAGGGGCCAACAATGAGCAGTTCTTC	CASSFETGANNEQFF
TRBD2	TRBV5-4	16	TRBJ2-5	TGTGCCAGCAGCTTCCCTAGCGGGGGTTACCAAGAGACCCAGTACTTC	CASSFPSGGYQETQYF
NA	TRBV2	14	TRBJ1-5	TGTGCCAGCAGTGACAGGTATCTCAATCAGCCCCAGCATTTT	CASSDRYLNQPQHF
TRBD1	TRBV10-3	14	TRBJ1-2	TGTGCCATCAGTGATCCGGGACAGGGACATGGCTACACCTTC	CAISDPGQGHGYTF
NA	TRBV6-1	17	TRBJ2-7	TGTGCCAGCAGTGAAATGCAGAACGCAGGTAGCTCCTACGAGCAGTACTTC	CASSEMQNAGSSYEQYF